These 22 T cell receptor beta chains were all obtained from the same sample, sequenced in a study of vaccination and CD4 T cells after COVID-19. These receptors' antigens are unknown. The assay that was used to sequence DNA from cultured CD4+ T cells was the Oncomine TCR Beta short-read assay. TCRdb used MiXCR to reprocess the PCR reads, holding one entry per CDR3 protein. Among approximately 10,000 distinct CDR3 sequences listed, roughly 64% were seen once. Indicated treatment: approximately 11-day PBMC culture with coronavirus spike peptide pools or control peptides (ViraFEST assay). Sequencing used CD4+ T cells from blood, cultured in vitro. All receptors derive from a human donor who had recovered from COVID-19.

V is TRBV19 and J is TRBJ1-5; no clear D. The CDR3 is 14 amino acids. Germline V gene lookup returns CDR1 LNHDA and CDR2 SQIVND (reference sequence). The V end lost 4 bases, the J end lost 0 bases, and 7 bases lay between the germline ends. The CDR3 DNA reads TGTGCCAGTAGTAGACCGATTAGCAATCAGCCCCAGCATTTT. As protein: CASSRPISNQPQHF.

This sequence joins TRBV6-1 and TRBJ2-7; 10 positions agree with TRBD1. V shed 8 bases and J 2 bases; nucleotides not matched to a gene: 3. The CDR3 loop spans 13 amino acids. CDR1 MNHNS and CDR2 SASEGT come from the germline V gene. The CDR3: CASGQGVTYEQYF. In DNA, the CDR3 is TGTGCCAGCGGACAGGGGGTTACCTACGAGCAGTACTTC.

This chain links TRBV19 with TRBJ1-2; D is possibly TRBD1 (6 bases). The CDR3 is made up of 13 amino acids. From germline, CDR1 is LNHDA and CDR2 SQIVND (reference sequence). Trimming cost V 3 bases and J 8 bases, with 13 bases left between them. The chain's CDR3 is CASSIGGARGYTF. The CDR3 nucleotides read TGTGCCAGTAGTATCGGGGGCGCCAGGGGCTACACCTTC.

This clonotype was found once. The chain combines TRBV6-1 with TRBJ2-1, with 9 bases lining up with TRBD1. CDR3 length: 16 amino acids. The junction had 10 bases not matched to a gene; V was cut back by 6 bases and J by 4 bases. Germline CDR1 MNHNS, CDR2 SASEGT. The CDR3 sequence is CASRTGGTGFYNEQFF. CDR3 coding DNA: TGTGCCAGCAGAACCGGCGGGACAGGGTTTTACAATGAGCAGTTCTTC.

The rearrangement uses TRBV15 and TRBJ2-7; D is undetermined. V shed 0 bases and J shed 6 bases, with 9 bases lying between them. Germline CDR1 and CDR2: LNHNV and YYDKDF (reference sequence). This CDR3 spans 13 amino acids. The CDR3 loop is CATSREESSEQYF. CDR3 DNA sequence: TGTGCCACCAGCAGAGAGGAGAGTAGCGAGCAGTACTTC.

This clonotype was counted a few times. The V gene is TRBV28, the J gene TRBJ1-5; 10 nucleotides align to TRBD1. Germline V lookup: CDR1 MDHEN, CDR2 SYDVKM. This CDR3 region has 16 residues. V trimming: 7 bases; J trimming: 6 bases; junction bases outside the gene matches: 12. In nucleotides, the CDR3 is TGTGCCAGCACGAGAGACAGGGGGCAATTTGGTCAGCCCCAGCATTTT. Its protein is CASTRDRGQFGQPQHF.

The chain is built from TRBV19 and TRBJ1-4; 8 positions match TRBD1. The CDR3 is 14 residues long. Germline trimming cut 3 bases from V and 8 bases from J; bases unmatched to any gene: 5. Germline V CDR1 and CDR2: LNHDA, SQIVND (reference sequence). The CDR3, as DNA: TGTGCCAGTAGTATTGGCAGGGGGCAGGAAAAACTGTTTTTT. It yields the protein CASSIGRGQEKLFF.

The J gene is TRBJ1-1, the V gene TRBV7-9; D not resolved. V was clipped by 5 bases and J by 0 bases, with 10 bases between them. The CDR3 sequence is 14 residues long. CDR1 SEHNR and CDR2 FQNEAQ come from the germline V gene (reference sequence). DNA for the CDR3: TGTGCCAGCAGCCCCGACGGGATGAACACTGAAGCTTTCTTT. It yields the protein CASSPDGMNTEAFF.

The chain couples TRBV7-2 to TRBJ1-3; TRBD1 aligns across 8 bases. Trimming took 2 bases from V and 3 from J; bases not matched to a gene: 3. The CDR3 has 15 residues. CDR1 and CDR2 (germline): SGHTA, FQGNSA. In DNA, the CDR3 is TGTGCCAGCAGCTTATCAGGGGGCGGTGGAAACACCATATATTTT. Its protein product is CASSLSGGGGNTIYF.

The V gene is TRBV7-2, the J gene TRBJ2-7; weak D call: TRBD2 (6 bases). Germline CDR1 and CDR2: SGHTA and FQGNSA. Trimming pared 4 bases from V and 0 bases from J, leaving 16 bases between. The CDR3 runs 16 residues. The CDR3, as DNA: TGTGCCAGCAGCTCCACGTTATACGGGGGCTCCTACGAGCAGTACTTC. Amino acid sequence: CASSSTLYGGSYEQYF.

The rearrangement uses TRBV20-1 and TRBJ1-2; no clear D. Deletions cut 5 bases from V and 10 bases from J, with 14 bases between. The CDR3 spans 11 residues. From germline, CDR1 is DFQATT and CDR2 SNEGSKA (reference sequence). CDR3 sequence: CSAQEGSLYTF. Written as DNA, the CDR3 is TGCAGTGCTCAGGAGGGCAGCCTCTACACCTTC.

By sample fraction, this clonotype is large. The rearrangement links TRBV20-1 to TRBJ2-1; either TRBD1 or TRBD2 may fit D (6 bases each). The CDR3 runs 15 residues. The ends were cut back, 5 bases at V and 7 bases at J, with 21 bases in the middle. Germline lookup yields CDR1 DFQATT and CDR2 SNEGSKA (reference sequence). CDR3 region: CSAEARGAGGNEQFF. In DNA form, the CDR3 reads TGCAGTGCTGAGGCGAGGGGGGCTGGGGGGAATGAGCAGTTCTTC.

This chain joins TRBV6-5 and TRBJ1-3, with D unclear. The CDR3 has 20 residues. The germline V gene encodes CDR1 MNHEY and CDR2 SVGAGI. Trimming shortened V by 0 bases and J by 2 bases, and 23 bases separated the two germline ends. CDR3: CASSYSTPIRGRTTGNTIYF. Here the CDR3 DNA reads TGTGCCAGCAGTTACTCGACCCCTATCAGAGGACGGACGACTGGAAACACCATATATTTT.

V is TRBV29-1 and J is TRBJ2-3, with D unresolved. CDR3 size: 12 residues. Per the germline V gene, CDR1 is SQVTM and CDR2 is ANQGSEA. V dropped 7 bases and J dropped 5 bases, with 13 bases sitting between them. CDR3 region: CSGEQLGDTQYF. For the CDR3, the DNA is TGCAGCGGCGAGCAATTAGGAGATACGCAGTATTTT.

V usage is TRBV4-3 and J usage is TRBJ1-1, with D unclear. V was shortened by 3 bases and J by 10 bases, with 12 bases between the two germline ends. The CDR3 is made up of 12 amino acids. CDR1 is LGHNA, CDR2 YSLEER, per germline. CDR3: CASSQRGIGAFF. DNA of the CDR3: TGCGCCAGCAGCCAGCGCGGGATAGGAGCTTTCTTT.

This sequence joins TRBV20-1 and TRBJ2-7; 8 positions agree with TRBD2. The germline gives CDR1 DFQATT, CDR2 SNEGSKA (reference sequence). Losses at the gene ends were 3 bases for V and 2 bases for J; bases not matched to a gene: 3. The CDR3 contains 13 residues. The CDR3 protein is CSARAGGPYEQYF. The CDR3 DNA reads as TGCAGTGCTAGGGCGGGGGGACCCTACGAGCAGTACTTC.

J is TRBJ2-7 and V is TRBV19, with a tentative D call TRBD2 (5 bases). The CDR3 spans 16 residues. Germline CDR1 reads LNHDA; CDR2 reads SQIVND (reference sequence). V lost 4 bases to trimming and J lost 3 bases, with 19 bases between them. In DNA form, the CDR3 reads TGTGCCAGTAGTAGTTCACCGGGAACCCAGAACTACGAGCAGTACTTC. Its protein product is CASSSSPGTQNYEQYF.

The chain combines TRBV6-1 with TRBJ2-2, with D perhaps matching TRBD1 (6 bases). V was pared by 6 bases and J by 1 base, with 12 bases between. Germline V gene lookup returns CDR1 MNHNS and CDR2 SASEGT. CDR3 length equals 15 residues. Written as DNA, the CDR3 is TGTGCCAGCAGGCGAACAGGGCTGAACACCGGGGAGCTGTTTTTT. Translated, it gives CASRRTGLNTGELFF.

This clonotype was recorded once. The V call is TRBV19, the J call TRBJ1-2; D ambiguous. V shed 3 bases and J shed 0 bases, with 11 bases lying between them. CDR3 length equals 15 residues. Looked up from germline, CDR1 is LNHDA and CDR2 is SQIVND (reference sequence). CDR3 amino acids: CASSMGTEANYGYTF. CDR3 nucleotide sequence: TGTGCCAGTAGTATGGGCACAGAAGCTAACTATGGCTACACCTTC.

The V call is TRBV28, the J call TRBJ1-1; the match to TRBD1 covers 8 bases. V lost 3 bases and J lost 4; bases outside the gene matches: 7. Per germline, CDR1 MDHEN and CDR2 SYDVKM. This CDR3 has 15 amino acids. The DNA of the CDR3 is TGTGCCAGCAGTTTCACGGACAGGGCGGGCACTGAAGCTTTCTTT. Amino acids: CASSFTDRAGTEAFF.

This clonotype was counted between two and nine times. V usage is TRBV12-3 or TRBV12-4 and J usage is TRBJ1-6; D is ambiguous. Trimming took off 6 bases at V and 0 bases at J, with 21 bases between the two ends. The CDR3 length is 19 residues. This CDR3 is CASSLAAQKISSYNSPLHF. The CDR3 nucleotides are TGTGCCAGCAGCCTGGCGGCGCAAAAAATTAGCTCCTATAATTCACCCCTCCACTTT.

V usage is TRBV19 and J usage is TRBJ1-3; D remains unclear. The CDR3 contains 14 residues. Germline CDR1 reads LNHDA; CDR2 reads SQIVND (reference sequence). V was cut by 2 bases and J by 1 base, with 6 bases left in between. CDR3 sequence: CASSIRISGNTIYF. CDR3 coding DNA: TGTGCCAGTAGTATACGAATATCTGGAAACACCATATATTTT. Full variable domain (rest looked up from reference TRBV19 and TRBJ1-3): DGGITQSPKYLFRKEGQNVTLSCEQNLNHDAMYWYRQDPGQGLRLIYYSQIVNDFQKGDIAEGYSVSREKKESFPLTVTSAQKNPTAFYLCASSIRISGNTIYFGEGSWLTVV.